Below, 22 T cell receptor beta chains from the same sample are listed, as sequenced in a study of T cell responses to AZD1222 COVID-19 vaccine. Only in-frame clones appear in the TCRdb table, and some are missing; sequencing was by immunoSEQ multiplex PCR. The sample records some 14,000 clones, roughly 80% being singletons. The material was peripheral blood, obtained 28 days after the second AZD1222 dose. These receptors all come from an adult who received the AZD1222 COVID-19 vaccine.

The chain links TRBV7-8 to TRBJ2-5; 9 positions agree with TRBD2. The CDR3 length is 15 residues. The junction had 10 bases not matched to a gene; V was cut back by 5 bases and J by 6 bases. The germline V gene encodes CDR1 SGHVS and CDR2 FQNEAQ. CDR3 in DNA: TGTGCCAGCAGCCAAAGGCTAGCGGGGAGGAAGACCCAGTACTTC. Protein product: CASSQRLAGRKTQYF.

This chain connects TRBV19 to TRBJ2-1; 7 bases are a match to TRBD1. The V segment lost 3 bases and the J segment 4 bases; nucleotides outside the gene matches: 9. Germline lookup yields CDR1 LNHDA and CDR2 SQIVND (reference sequence). The CDR3 loop spans 16 amino acids. CDR3 region: CASSISGTDIYNEQFF. In DNA, the CDR3 is TGTGCCAGTAGTATTTCCGGGACAGACATTTACAATGAGCAGTTCTTC.

V is TRBV12-3 or TRBV12-4 and J is TRBJ2-7; D possibly uses TRBD1 or TRBD2 (5 bases each). V lost 6 bases and J 11 bases, leaving 17 bases between the germline ends. CDR3 length: 12 amino acids. CDR3: CASSKGTSVEYF. The CDR3 bases are TGTGCCAGCAGCAAGGGGACCTCGGTTGAGTACTTC.

This chain connects TRBV24-1 to TRBJ2-2; either TRBD1 or TRBD2 may fit D (6 bases each). Germline V CDR1 and CDR2: KGHDR, SFDVKD. There are 14 residues in the CDR3. Trimming stripped 10 bases from V and 5 bases from J, with 16 bases between. CDR3 in amino acids: CATEGGGGTGELFF. CDR3 DNA sequence: TGTGCCACTGAGGGGGGTGGAGGTACCGGGGAGCTGTTTTTT.

This chain uses TRBV7-3 with TRBJ2-7; unclear D gene. The CDR3 runs 15 residues. V was clipped by 1 base and J by 0 bases, with 10 bases between them. The germline CDR1 and CDR2 sequences are SGHTA and FQGTGA. The CDR3 loop reads CASSLSRSSSYEQYF. The CDR3 DNA follows: TGTGCCAGCAGCTTAAGCAGGAGTAGCTCCTACGAGCAGTACTTC.

The chain links TRBV7-2 to TRBJ1-5; TRBD1 agrees at 9 bases. The V segment lost 0 bases and the J segment 7 bases; nucleotides outside the gene matches: 4. This CDR3 comprises 15 residues. CDR1 is SGHTA and CDR2 is FQGNSA in the germline V gene. CDR3 in DNA: TGTGCCAGCAGCTTAGCGTGGGGACAGGGACAGCCCCAGCATTTT. This encodes CASSLAWGQGQPQHF.

The CDR3, as DNA: TGTGCCAGCAGCCCCCGCAGGGCGGACTACAATGAGCAGTTCTTC. Translating it yields CASSPRRADYNEQFF. This chain links TRBV9 with TRBJ2-1, with a weak D call TRBD1 (5 bases). CDR1 and CDR2 from the germline V gene are SGDLS and YYNGEE. This CDR3 spans 15 amino acids. V shed 4 bases and J shed 3 bases, with 14 bases lying between them.

This clone has only a few counts. This rearrangement joins TRBV19 to TRBJ1-6; unclear D gene. This CDR3 has 13 amino acids. The germline CDR1 and CDR2 sequences are LNHDA and SQIVND (reference sequence). The V and J ends lost 5 bases and 7 bases respectively, with 9 bases between them. CDR3 protein: CASSGRANSPLHF. As DNA, the CDR3 is TGTGCCAGTAGTGGACGGGCGAATTCACCCCTCCACTTT.

The chain joins TRBV2 to TRBJ2-2, with D possibly TRBD2 on 6 matching bases. The germline CDR1 and CDR2 sequences are SNHLY and FYNNEI. The CDR3 is made up of 16 amino acids. Deletions cut 6 bases from V and 1 base from J, with 15 bases between. DNA of the CDR3: TGTGCCAGCAGGGGCACCGGGACTTTGAACACCGGGGAGCTGTTTTTT. This gives the protein CASRGTGTLNTGELFF.

The chain employs TRBV10-3 and TRBJ2-1; D not certain. Deletions cut 4 bases from V and 3 bases from J, with 4 bases between. CDR3 length: 12 residues. The germline V gene has CDR1 ENHRY and CDR2 SYGVKD. CDR3 DNA sequence: TGTGCCATCAGTGTAAACTACAATGAGCAGTTCTTC. Encoded protein: CAISVNYNEQFF.

This clone was counted between two and nine times. This chain joins TRBV7-9 and TRBJ2-1; 9 nucleotides agree with TRBD1. The CDR3 has 13 amino acids. Per germline, CDR1 SEHNR and CDR2 FQNEAQ (reference sequence). The ends lost 8 bases at V and 5 bases at J; junction bases unmatched: 4. DNA for the CDR3: TGTGCCAGCCGGGACAGGGAAGACAATGAGCAGTTCTTC. Translated: CASRDREDNEQFF.

A word on this clone: One junction end does not reproduce the germline sequence, and a read error may be involved. The genes are TRBV19 and TRBJ2-2; the D gene is possibly TRBD1 (5 bases). CDR1 is LNHDA and CDR2 is SQIVND in the germline V gene (reference sequence). The CDR3 consists of 18 residues. CDR3 in DNA: TGTGCCAGTAGAGGGGTACCAGGTGGCCGCCTAAACAGCGGGGAGCTGTTTTTT. It encodes CASRGVPGGRLNSGELFF.

The chain has TRBV30 and TRBJ2-5; 7 positions agree with TRBD1. There are 13 residues in the CDR3. Germline V CDR1 and CDR2: GTSNPN, SVGIG (reference sequence). The V segment lost 3 bases and the J segment 7 bases; nucleotides outside the gene matches: 8. CDR3 region: CAWSTTGLWTQYF. The CDR3 DNA reads as TGTGCCTGGAGCACGACAGGGCTTTGGACCCAGTACTTC. The full variable domain, completed using reference TRBV30 and TRBJ2-5, is SQTIHQWPATLVQPVGSPLSLECTVEGTSNPNLYWYRQAAGRGLQLLFYSVGIGQISSEVPQNLSASRPQDRQFILSSKKLLLSDSGFYLCAWSTTGLWTQYFGPGTRLLVL.

V is TRBV5-1 and J is TRBJ2-7, with D possibly TRBD2 on 5 matching bases. The CDR3 is made up of 12 amino acids. V lost 0 bases and J 5 bases, leaving 6 bases between the germline ends. Germline CDR1 reads SGHRS; CDR2 reads YFSETQ. CDR3 in amino acids: CASSLAGNEQYF. CDR3 DNA sequence: TGCGCCAGCAGCTTGGCCGGGAACGAGCAGTACTTC.

The genes are TRBV18 and TRBJ1-1; 10 nucleotides match TRBD1. V trimming: 8 bases; J trimming: 0 bases; junction bases outside the gene matches: 6. CDR1 is KGHSH, CDR2 LQKENI, per germline. CDR3 length equals 15 residues. CDR3 DNA sequence: TGTGCCAGCCAAGGGACAGGGGTTGTGAACACTGAAGCTTTCTTT. This encodes CASQGTGVVNTEAFF.

V gene TRBV9 combines with J gene TRBJ2-3; 7 bases match TRBD2. Germline V gene lookup returns CDR1 SGDLS and CDR2 YYNGEE. This CDR3 has 15 amino acids. Trimming cost V 0 bases and J 2 bases; bases outside gene matches: 3. The CDR3 protein is CASSVASGLTDTQYF. In DNA, the CDR3 is TGTGCCAGCAGCGTAGCTAGCGGACTCACAGATACGCAGTATTTT.

The chain links TRBV10-3 to TRBJ1-2, with 8 bases lining up with TRBD1. Trimming at V came to 0 bases and at J to 6 bases, leaving 3 bases not matched to a gene. Germline V gives CDR1 ENHRY, CDR2 SYGVKD. The CDR3 has 14 residues. The CDR3 region has the DNA TGTGCCATCAGTGAGTCGGGACAGGTTCATGGCTACACCTTC. Residues: CAISESGQVHGYTF.

The chain is built from TRBV2 and TRBJ2-5; 13 nucleotides match TRBD2. The junction had 6 bases not matched to a gene; V was cut back by 6 bases and J by 5 bases. This CDR3 spans 15 amino acids. Germline lookup yields CDR1 SNHLY and CDR2 FYNNEI. The CDR3 sequence is CASSEGLAGMETQYF. The CDR3 coding sequence is TGTGCCAGCAGCGAGGGACTAGCGGGGATGGAGACCCAGTACTTC.

The chain has TRBV30 and TRBJ1-4; no definite D call. V lost 5 bases, J lost 3 bases, and 10 bases lay in between. This CDR3 is built from 13 residues. Per germline, CDR1 GTSNPN and CDR2 SVGIG (reference sequence). This CDR3 reads CAWAVEANEKLFF. The CDR3 DNA reads as TGTGCCTGGGCGGTGGAGGCTAATGAAAAACTGTTTTTT.

The CDR3 DNA reads TGTGCCAGCAGTGAAATTGGAATAGCGGGAAGCACAGATACGCAGTATTTT. The encoded protein is CASSEIGIAGSTDTQYF. The genes are TRBV2 and TRBJ2-3, with 8 bases that match TRBD2. The CDR3 is 17 amino acids. Germline V gene data show CDR1 as SNHLY and CDR2 as FYNNEI. The V gene end was trimmed by 2 bases and the J gene end by 0 bases; junction bases not matched to a gene: 7.

By sample share, this clone is medium-sized. V gene TRBV2 combines with J gene TRBJ1-5; a possible D gene is TRBD1 (5 bases). V was clipped by 8 bases and J by 7 bases, with 12 bases between them. There are 12 residues in the CDR3. CDR1 is SNHLY and CDR2 is FYNNEI in the germline V gene. CDR3 amino acids: CASCRERQPQHF. In DNA form, the CDR3 reads TGTGCCAGCTGCAGGGAGCGACAGCCCCAGCATTTT.

This clone appeared once. The rearrangement links TRBV19 to TRBJ2-3; the match to TRBD2 covers 8 bases. V lost 3 bases to trimming and J lost 6 bases; unmatched junction nucleotides: 11. Germline V lookup: CDR1 LNHDA, CDR2 SQIVND (reference sequence). This CDR3 is 16 amino acids long. CDR3 loop: CASSMSHGRAPDTQYF. The DNA for the CDR3 is TGTGCCAGTAGTATGTCACACGGGAGGGCCCCGGATACGCAGTATTTT.